Listed below are T cell receptor beta chains from one sample, sequenced in a study of cytomegalovirus exposure and HLA in healthy donors. Generated by immunoSEQ multiplex PCR, the TCRdb table keeps only in-frame clones and is missing some. This table lists some 130,000 clones. The sample comprised PBMCs. These receptors were taken from a woman aged 35 to 49 in good health and CMV-seronegative. Each CDR3 is given with its conserved first and last residue. D genes are given only for firm matches.

D,V,J,DNA,CDR3
.,TRBV29-1,TRBJ1-1,TGCAGCGGGGACAATAAGGGCGCTGAAGCTTTCTTT,CSGDNKGAEAFF
.,TRBV5-1,TRBJ2-3,TGCGCCAGCAGCTTGGCCTCCCGCGGGGGCACAGATACGCAGTATTTT,CASSLASRGGTDTQYF
.,TRBV10-3,TRBJ1-5,TGTGCCATCAGTGAAGGATCAGGCCTTACAGCAGGTCAGCCCCAGCATTTT,CAISEGSGLTAGQPQHF
.,TRBV9,TRBJ1-2,TGTGCCAGCAGCGTAGCCTCAGCTAACTATGGCTACACCTTC,CASSVASANYGYTF
.,TRBV7-2,TRBJ2-3,TGTGCCAGCAGCCCACGAGGGGGGGGGATCACAGATACGCAGTATTTT,CASSPRGGGITDTQYF
TRBD1,TRBV7-3,TRBJ1-6,TGTGCCAGCAGCTCGACAGGGGAAAATTCACCCCTCCACTTT,CASSSTGENSPLHF
TRBD1,TRBV10-3,TRBJ2-3,TGTGCCATCAGTGAGGGGACAGGGGAAGAGGTAGATACGCAGTATTTT,CAISEGTGEEVDTQYF
.,TRBV19,TRBJ1-2,TGTGCCAGTAGTTCGACTGAAGCATTTGGCTACACCTTC,CASSSTEAFGYTF
TRBD1,TRBV7-2,TRBJ2-5,TGTGCCAGCAGCTCGGGAATTACAGGGGGCGGAGAGACCCAGTACTTC,CASSSGITGGGETQYF
TRBD1,TRBV19,TRBJ1-5,TGTGCCAGTAGTATAGCTATGGGACAGGGGCGCAATCAGCCCCAGCATTTT,CASSIAMGQGRNQPQHF
.,TRBV4-2,TRBJ1-1,TGTGCCAGCAGCCCATCTGGGGGGGGATCGAACACTGAAGCTTTCTTT,CASSPSGGGSNTEAFF
.,TRBV28,TRBJ2-5,TGTGCCAGCAGTTTACTGGGGGGAGAGACCCAGTACTTC,CASSLLGGETQYF
TRBD1,TRBV2,TRBJ2-2,TGTGCCAGCAGTGTGGACAGGGCCAACACCGGGGAGCTGTTTTTT,CASSVDRANTGELFF
.,TRBV6-5,TRBJ2-4,TGTGCCAGCAGTCGTAGTCTAGCCAAAAACATTCAGTACTTC,CASSRSLAKNIQYF
.,TRBV6-5,TRBJ1-2,TGTGCCAGCAGATATAGGACTGCAAAAGGTGGCTACACCTTC,CASRYRTAKGGYTF
TRBD2,TRBV5-6,TRBJ2-3,TGTGCCAGCAGCTCAGTCCTAGCGGAGTCGCAGTATTTT,CASSSVLAESQYF
TRBD2,TRBV11-2,TRBJ2-1,TGTGCCAGCAGCTTGGGTAGCGCGGGAGCATACAATGAGCAGTTCTTC,CASSLGSAGAYNEQFF
TRBD2,TRBV7-3,TRBJ2-3,TGTGCCAGCAGCTTACAGCGGGGGGCCCTTGGCACAGATACGCAGTATTTT,CASSLQRGALGTDTQYF
TRBD1,TRBV6-1,TRBJ2-4,TGTGCCAGCAGCCAGGACAGGGACGGGGACATTCAGTACTTC,CASSQDRDGDIQYF
.,TRBV5-1,TRBJ1-1,TGCGCCAGCAGCTCTCAGGCGAACACTGAAGCTTTCTTT,CASSSQANTEAFF
TRBD1,TRBV7-9,TRBJ1-4,TGTGCCAGCAGCTGGGACAGAACTAATGAAAAACTGTTTTTT,CASSWDRTNEKLFF
TRBD1,TRBV28,TRBJ1-2,TGTGCCAGCACCTTAGTCCCAGGGACAGGGAACGGCTACACCTTC,CASTLVPGTGNGYTF
.,TRBV7-2,TRBJ2-1,TGTGCCAGCAGCGCCGACAGAGGTGGATACAATGAGCAGTTCTTC,CASSADRGGYNEQFF
TRBD1,TRBV10-3,TRBJ1-2,TGTGCCATCAGTGAGCGGGGACAGGGGGACTATGGCTACACCTTC,CAISERGQGDYGYTF
.,TRBV5-8,TRBJ2-3,TGTGCCAGCAGCTTGTTTCGGACAGTGACAGATACGCAGTATTTT,CASSLFRTVTDTQYF
.,TRBV11-2,TRBJ1-1,TGTGCCAGCAGCTTTTACTGGGGGCTCGCTGAAGCTTTCTTT,CASSFYWGLAEAFF
.,TRBV10-3,TRBJ2-5,TGTGCCATCAGTGAGCCTCTGGAGACCCAGTACTTC,CAISEPLETQYF
TRBD2,TRBV4-1,TRBJ2-7,TGCGCCAGCAGCCAAGGTCCTGTTGGACTAGGGGCCTACGAGCAGTACTTC,CASSQGPVGLGAYEQYF
.,TRBV7-8,TRBJ1-5,TGTGCCAGCAGCCGGGGGGGAGGTCCGCCCCAGCATTTT,CASSRGGGPPQHF
.,TRBV18,TRBJ1-5,TGTGCCAGCTCACTTGGGCAGTCCAATCAGCCCCAGCATTTT,CASSLGQSNQPQHF
.,TRBV5-6,TRBJ1-5,TGTGCCAGCAATCGGAGGGGTGGCAATCAGCCCCAGCATTTT,CASNRRGGNQPQHF
.,TRBV9,TRBJ2-5,TGTGCCAGCAGCGTAGAAGGAGCCAGAAAGACCCAGTACTTC,CASSVEGARKTQYF
.,TRBV28,TRBJ1-5,TGTGCCAGCAGTTGGGGTCCTCCGGGGGCCCAGCATTTT,CASSWGPPGAQHF
TRBD2,TRBV7-2,TRBJ2-7,TGTGCCAGCAGCACGCGACTAGCGGGGCCCTACGAGCAGTACTTC,CASSTRLAGPYEQYF
.,TRBV9,TRBJ1-1,TGTGCCAGCAGCGCTACGAACACTGAAGCTTTCTTT,CASSATNTEAFF
.,TRBV7-9,TRBJ1-1,TGTGCCAGCAGCTTAGAGCAGGTTGAAGCTTTCTTT,CASSLEQVEAFF
.,TRBV5-6,TRBJ2-7,TGTGCCAGCAGCTTAAGGGAGATCCACGAGCAGTACTTC,CASSLREIHEQYF